This T cell receptor beta chain was observed in a study of blood T cell repertoires in COVID-19. Looking at the study overall: The analysed material was cDNA or gDNA that came from T cells, B-cell-depleted T cells, or PBMCs.

CDR3 length: 13 residues. The germline CDR1 and CDR2 sequences are MDHEN and SYDVKM. V dropped 6 bases and J dropped 4; count of bases not matched to a gene: 4. Original handling: Amplification of reference gene primers provided the estimated nucleated cell counts. TCRdb keeps only in-frame clones here, not all; method: immunoSEQ multiplex PCR. The DNA was the basis for D and trimming; V, J and clone size are from that table. The repertoire holds 200,000 or so clones, with around 80% as singletons. The origin of this receptor is a man younger than 45 with active or convalescent COVID-19. The chain couples TRBV28 to TRBJ1-1; TRBD1 matches at 8 bases. The sample comprised peripheral blood. CDR3 in amino acids: CASRARGLTEAFF. DNA for the CDR3: TGTGCCAGCAGGGCCAGGGGGCTCACTGAAGCTTTCTTT.